This TCR beta chain was retrieved from a study of blood T cell repertoires in COVID-19. Germline V gene lookup returns CDR1 SGDLS and CDR2 YYNGEE. The junction had 5 bases not matched to a gene; V was cut back by 3 bases and J by 1 base. The CDR3 totals 16 residues. Sequencing used immunoSEQ multiplex PCR; TCRdb keeps in-frame clones, though not all of them. The sample shows under 450,000 clones, 83% of them seen only once. Before being deemed recovered, Cohort 3 donors had two negative PCRs, clearance, or symptom resolution. The chain recombines TRBV9 with TRBJ2-4; 9 nucleotides line up with TRBD1. Sequencing was performed on PBMCs or T cells enriched from blood (not recorded which). This clonotype originated in a woman aged 50 to 60 who had recovered from COVID-19. CDR3 nucleotides: TGTGCCAGCAGCGGAGACAGGGGGGAGGCCAAAAACATTCAGTACTTC. This translates into CASSGDRGEAKNIQYF.